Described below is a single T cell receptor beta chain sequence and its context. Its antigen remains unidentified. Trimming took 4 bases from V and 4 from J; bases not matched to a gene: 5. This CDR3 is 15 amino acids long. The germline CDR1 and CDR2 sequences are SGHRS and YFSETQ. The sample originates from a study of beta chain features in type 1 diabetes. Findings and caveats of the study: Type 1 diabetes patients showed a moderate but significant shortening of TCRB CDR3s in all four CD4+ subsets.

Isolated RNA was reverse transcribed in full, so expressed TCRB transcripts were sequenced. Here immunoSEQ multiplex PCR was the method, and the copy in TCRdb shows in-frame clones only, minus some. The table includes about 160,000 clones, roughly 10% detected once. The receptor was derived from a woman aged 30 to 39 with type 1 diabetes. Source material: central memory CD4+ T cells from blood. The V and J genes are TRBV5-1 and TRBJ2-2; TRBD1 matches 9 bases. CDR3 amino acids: CASSPETGGTGELFF. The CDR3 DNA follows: TGCGCCAGCAGCCCCGAGACAGGGGGCACCGGGGAGCTGTTTTTT.